The 21 T cell receptor beta chains below come from one sample, sequenced in a study of cytomegalovirus exposure and HLA in healthy donors. The PCR used 60 Vbeta and 13 Jbeta primers. Using immunoSEQ multiplex PCR, the repertoire was profiled, and TCRdb retains in-frame clones only, with some absent. The sample consists of roughly 140,000 clones, around three quarters of them appearing once. The sample consisted of PBMCs. Source of these receptors: a man aged 40-49 years in good health and CMV-seropositive.

The V and J genes are TRBV28 and TRBJ1-5; 9 bases map to TRBD1. This CDR3 is built from 15 residues. CDR1 and CDR2 (germline): MDHEN, SYDVKM. Trimming cost V 6 bases and J 6 bases; bases outside gene matches: 9. Here the CDR3 reads CASRPWTGDSQPQHF. DNA for the CDR3: TGTGCCAGCAGACCATGGACAGGGGACAGTCAGCCCCAGCATTTT.

This sequence joins TRBV5-6 and TRBJ1-5; 9 bases match TRBD1. The CDR3 spans 16 residues. Germline CDR1 is SGHDT and CDR2 is YYEEEE. The V and J ends lost 0 bases and 1 base, in that order; junction bases with no gene match: 2. CDR3 amino acids: CASSLGGQGSNQPQHF. CDR3 in DNA: TGTGCCAGCAGCTTGGGCGGACAGGGGAGCAATCAGCCCCAGCATTTT.

V usage is TRBV11-3 and J usage is TRBJ1-1, with 8 nucleotides matching TRBD1. The CDR3 consists of 16 residues. Germline V gives CDR1 SGHNT, CDR2 YENEEA. Trimming cost V 3 bases and J 3 bases; bases outside gene matches: 9. In nucleotides, the CDR3 is TGTGCCAGCAGCTTCGCGGGGAACAGGGGGGACACTGAAGCTTTCTTT. Its translation is CASSFAGNRGDTEAFF.

The gene calls are TRBV5-1 and TRBJ2-7, with D possibly TRBD1 on 6 matching bases. Trimming took off 0 bases at V and 3 bases at J, with 10 bases between the two ends. From germline, CDR1 is SGHRS and CDR2 YFSETQ. CDR3 length: 14 amino acids. CDR3 nucleotide sequence: TGCGCCAGCAGCTTGGTCGGGACACTCTACGAGCAGTACTTC. Translating it yields CASSLVGTLYEQYF.

This chain links TRBV11-1 with TRBJ2-3; 9 bases fit TRBD1. This CDR3 is 14 amino acids long. Germline V lookup: CDR1 SGHAT, CDR2 FQDESV (reference sequence). The ends lost 7 bases at V and 3 bases at J; junction bases unmatched: 5. The CDR3 region is CASTNRGRTDTQYF. In DNA form, the CDR3 reads TGTGCCAGCACCAACAGGGGGCGTACAGATACGCAGTATTTT.

V and J are TRBV7-2 and TRBJ1-2; D remains ambiguous. This CDR3 region has 17 residues. CDR1 SGHTA and CDR2 FQGNSA come from the germline V gene. With 3 bases removed from V and 4 bases from J, the gap between germline ends came to 21 bases. CDR3 amino acids: CASSFHNSGATTYGYTF. CDR3 nucleotide sequence: TGTGCCAGCAGCTTCCATAATTCGGGAGCAACGACCTATGGCTACACCTTC.

J is TRBJ1-2 and V is TRBV27; perhaps TRBD1 as D (6 bases). The CDR3 length is 14 residues. The germline gives CDR1 MNHEY, CDR2 SMNVEV (reference sequence). Trimming removed 3 bases from V and 7 bases from J, with 15 bases in between. This CDR3 is CASSFSDRVSGYTF. The CDR3 bases are TGTGCCAGCAGTTTTTCGGACAGAGTGAGTGGCTACACCTTC.

V gene TRBV6-6 combines with J gene TRBJ2-3; D might be TRBD2 (6 bases). Trimming removed 2 bases from V and 5 bases from J, with 11 bases in between. Germline CDR1 and CDR2: MNHNY and SVGAGI (reference sequence). CDR3 length: 14 amino acids. The CDR3 reads CASSYGGLGDTQYF. CDR3 sequence (DNA): TGTGCCAGCAGTTACGGGGGACTCGGAGATACGCAGTATTTT.

The chain carries TRBV27 and TRBJ2-7, with TRBD2 matching 7 bases. The CDR3 totals 12 residues. The J segment lost 6 bases and the V segment lost 3 bases, leaving 2 bases of the junction unmatched. Per the germline V gene, CDR1 is MNHEY and CDR2 is SMNVEV (reference sequence). In DNA, the CDR3 is TGTGCCAGCAGTTTTTGGGGGGGCGAGCAGTACTTC. The encoded protein is CASSFWGGEQYF.

V gene TRBV2 combines with J gene TRBJ2-2; 11 bases agree with TRBD2. Per germline, CDR1 SNHLY and CDR2 FYNNEI. The CDR3 is made up of 17 amino acids. The trim removed 3 bases at V and 0 bases at J, leaving 3 bases unmatched. This CDR3 is CASSDLAGGTNTGELFF. The CDR3 nucleotides are TGTGCCAGCAGTGATTTAGCGGGAGGGACGAACACCGGGGAGCTGTTTTTT.

The chain combines TRBV9 with TRBJ2-7; D ambiguous. V gave up 0 bases and J gave up 0 bases, with 13 bases separating them. CDR3 size: 16 residues. Germline V lookup: CDR1 SGDLS, CDR2 YYNGEE. CDR3 amino acids: CASSVAPDLPSYEQYF. DNA for the CDR3: TGTGCCAGCAGCGTAGCGCCAGATCTCCCCTCCTACGAGCAGTACTTC.

Written as DNA, the CDR3 is TGTGCCAGCTCACCTACTAGCGGAAACAATGAGCAGTTCTTC. Translating gives CASSPTSGNNEQFF. The chain carries TRBV18 and TRBJ2-1; 8 bases are shared with TRBD2. The CDR3 contains 14 residues. The germline gives CDR1 KGHSH, CDR2 LQKENI. The J segment lost 5 bases and the V segment lost 3 bases, leaving 3 bases of the junction unmatched. The whole variable domain, remainder taken from reference TRBV18 and TRBJ2-1, is NAGVMQNPRHLVRRRGQEARLRCSPMKGHSHVYWYRQLPEEGLKFMVYLQKENIIDESGMPKERFSAEFPKEGPSILRIQQVVRGDSAAYFCASSPTSGNNEQFFGPGTRLTVL.

The V call is TRBV15, the J call TRBJ1-2; D gene unclear. V dropped 2 bases and J dropped 8 bases, with 18 bases sitting between them. CDR1 LNHNV and CDR2 YYDKDF come from the germline V gene (reference sequence). This CDR3 comprises 15 residues. Here the CDR3 reads CATSRPRAESRGYTF. The CDR3 nucleotides read TGTGCCACCAGCAGACCGAGGGCGGAAAGTCGGGGCTACACCTTC.

CDR3 in DNA: TGTGCCAGCAGTGCCTTAGGACAGTCTGGGGAGACCCAGTACTTC. It specifies CASSALGQSGETQYF. The chain joins TRBV6-1 to TRBJ2-5, with TRBD1 as a possible D gene (6 bases). The CDR3 loop spans 15 amino acids. V lost 4 bases and J 5 bases, leaving 17 bases between the germline ends. Looked up from germline, CDR1 is MNHNS and CDR2 is SASEGT.

The chain recombines TRBV6-4 with TRBJ2-7, with D possibly TRBD2 on 5 matching bases. The CDR3 is 13 residues long. V dropped 9 bases and J dropped 2 bases, with 14 bases sitting between them. The germline V gene encodes CDR1 MRHNA and CDR2 SNTAGT. In DNA, the CDR3 is TGTGCCAGACCAGCGGCGGTAACCTACGAGCAGTACTTC. Its translation is CARPAAVTYEQYF.

Written as DNA, the CDR3 is TGTGCCAGCAGTCCCCTTGGGACAGGGCAATTTAAAAGCTATGGCTACACCTTC. The encoded protein is CASSPLGTGQFKSYGYTF. The chain employs TRBV28 and TRBJ1-2, with 9 nucleotides matching TRBD1. Germline CDR1 and CDR2: MDHEN and SYDVKM. The ends lost 5 bases at V and 4 bases at J; junction bases unmatched: 17. CDR3 length equals 18 residues.

This sequence joins TRBV2 and TRBJ2-1; 9 bases fit TRBD1. Germline CDR1 reads SNHLY; CDR2 reads FYNNEI. CDR3 length: 15 residues. V shed 6 bases, J shed 2 bases, and the junction held 5 bases outside the gene matches. The CDR3 sequence: CASSATGGTYNEQFF. The CDR3 nucleotides read TGTGCCAGCAGCGCGACAGGGGGTACCTACAATGAGCAGTTCTTC.

This clone was recorded a few times. The V and J genes are TRBV25-1 and TRBJ2-2, with TRBD1 matching over 9 bases. The germline CDR1 and CDR2 sequences are MGHDK and SYGVNS. The J segment lost 5 bases and the V segment lost 1 base, leaving 5 bases of the junction unmatched. CDR3 size: 16 residues. CDR3 loop: CASSESPTGGTGELFF. The CDR3 DNA reads as TGTGCCAGCAGTGAATCGCCGACAGGGGGAACCGGGGAGCTGTTTTTT. The variable domain in full, completed from reference TRBV25-1 and TRBJ2-2, reads EADIYQTPRYLVIGTGKKITLECSQTMGHDKMYWYQQDPGMELHLIHYSYGVNSTEKGDLSSESTVSRIRTEHFPLTLESARPSHTSQYLCASSESPTGGTGELFFGEGSRLTVL.

This clone has just a few counts. The V and J genes are TRBV7-9 and TRBJ1-6, with 8 nucleotides matching TRBD1. Per the germline V gene, CDR1 is SEHNR and CDR2 is FQNEAQ (reference sequence). The CDR3 is 17 amino acids. V gave up 4 bases and J gave up 10 bases; unmatched junction bases: 15. CDR3 in DNA: TGTGCCAGCAGCTCACACGCTAACAGGGGGGCCGGGTCACCCCTCCACTTT. Protein product: CASSSHANRGAGSPLHF.

This chain connects TRBV10-2 to TRBJ1-1; weak D call: TRBD1 (5 bases). The germline V and J ends were trimmed by 1 base and 0 bases, with 9 bases remaining between them. Germline V gene lookup returns CDR1 WSHSY and CDR2 SAAADI. The CDR3 has 15 residues. The DNA of the CDR3 is TGCGCCAGCAGTGAGTGGCGGGGGATGAACACTGAAGCTTTCTTT. Its translation is CASSEWRGMNTEAFF.

V usage is TRBV27 and J usage is TRBJ2-7, with TRBD2 matching over 7 bases. CDR1 and CDR2 from the germline V gene are MNHEY and SMNVEV (reference sequence). With V trimmed by 5 bases and J by 1 base, 2 bases remained unmatched. This CDR3 spans 13 amino acids. As DNA, the CDR3 is TGTGCCAGCAGTCTAGCGGTATCCTACGAGCAGTACTTC. Protein product: CASSLAVSYEQYF.